This passage covers 14 T cell receptor beta chains from one sample sequenced in a study of cytomegalovirus exposure and HLA in healthy donors. With 60 Vbeta and 13 Jbeta primers, the PCR was carried out. The data were produced by immunoSEQ multiplex PCR, yet TCRdb's version contains in-frame clones alone and is incomplete. The sample consists of 150,000 to 200,000 clones, less than 90% of them appearing once. The sequenced sample consisted of PBMCs. The source of these receptors is a male donor in good health and CMV-seropositive.

V and J are TRBV6-1 and TRBJ1-1; no clear D. The V gene's germline CDR1 is MNHNS and CDR2 SASEGT. V was shortened by 2 bases and J by 1 base, with 5 bases between the two germline ends. The CDR3 contains 13 residues. The DNA for the CDR3 is TGTGCCAGCAGTGAAAGACAGAACACTGAAGCTTTCTTT. Protein product: CASSERQNTEAFF.

The V and J genes are TRBV6-6 and TRBJ1-2, with TRBD1 identical over 8 bases. With 7 bases clipped from V and 10 bases from J, the junction kept 8 bases outside the gene matches. CDR1 MNHNY and CDR2 SVGAGI come from the germline V gene (reference sequence). This CDR3 is 12 amino acids long. In DNA form, the CDR3 reads TGTGCCAGCACCCAGGACAGGGCTGCCTACACCTTC. It codes for CASTQDRAAYTF.

The V and J genes are TRBV4-2 and TRBJ2-4; D is unresolved. V gave up 0 bases and J gave up 7 bases, with 13 bases separating them. This CDR3 has 15 residues. Germline CDR1 and CDR2: LGHNA and YNFKEQ. CDR3 coding DNA: TGTGCCAGCAGCCAAGAACTTCTAGTAATGAACATTCAGTACTTC. As protein: CASSQELLVMNIQYF.

The chain uses TRBV27 and TRBJ1-6; maybe TRBD1 (6 bases). The ends were cut back, 0 bases at V and 10 bases at J, with 13 bases in the middle. The CDR3 covers 15 residues. CDR1 is MNHEY, CDR2 SMNVEV, per germline (reference sequence). In DNA form, the CDR3 reads TGTGCCAGCAGTTTATCCGGCAGGGGCAAATCACCCCTCCACTTT. Its translation: CASSLSGRGKSPLHF.

The rearrangement joins TRBV5-1 to TRBJ1-2; D may be TRBD1 (5 bases). The germline CDR1 and CDR2 sequences are SGHRS and YFSETQ. V lost 1 base, J lost 1 base, and 11 bases lay in between. This CDR3 spans 15 amino acids. The CDR3 nucleotides are TGCGCCAGCAGCTTGCCGGGGGATAGTAACTATGGCTACACCTTC. It yields the protein CASSLPGDSNYGYTF.

This clone showed up just a few times. The genes are TRBV19 and TRBJ2-7; D is ambiguous. CDR3 length equals 14 residues. Trimming took 5 bases from V and 0 from J, leaving 11 bases between them. The V gene's germline CDR1 is LNHDA and CDR2 SQIVND (reference sequence). The chain's CDR3 is CASSSLGTSYEQYF. In nucleotides, the CDR3 is TGTGCCAGTAGTTCCCTAGGAACCTCCTACGAGCAGTACTTC.

The chain recombines TRBV11-3 with TRBJ1-1; D is ambiguous. V was trimmed by 3 bases and J by 1 base, leaving 9 bases between them. CDR1 is SGHNT, CDR2 YENEEA, per germline. This CDR3 has 14 residues. The CDR3 loop reads CASSLMVGNTEAFF. CDR3 DNA: TGTGCCAGCAGCTTGATGGTCGGGAACACTGAAGCTTTCTTT.

This chain links TRBV29-1 with TRBJ2-1, with D possibly matching TRBD2 (6 bases). Germline V lookup: CDR1 SQVTM, CDR2 ANQGSEA. This CDR3 spans 16 amino acids. Trimming pared 1 base from V and 1 base from J, leaving 14 bases between. CDR3 DNA sequence: TGCAGCGTTGAAGGTTTCGACGGGAGTTCCTACAATGAGCAGTTCTTC. It translates to CSVEGFDGSSYNEQFF.

A remark on this clone: One end of the junction is discordant with germline, which a read error may explain. This sequence joins TRBV13 and TRBJ1-2; TRBD1 aligns across 7 bases. Germline V gives CDR1 PRHDT, CDR2 FYEKMQ (reference sequence). The CDR3 loop spans 14 amino acids. This CDR3 is CASSLDRPDYGCTF. DNA of the CDR3: TGTGCCAGCAGCCTGGACAGGCCGGACTATGGCTGCACCTTC.

The rearrangement links TRBV28 to TRBJ2-1; 7 nucleotides match TRBD2. The CDR3 consists of 16 residues. Germline V CDR1 and CDR2: MDHEN, SYDVKM. With 4 bases clipped from V and 4 bases from J, the junction kept 10 bases outside the gene matches. CDR3 protein: CASSSIWRESYNEQFF. The DNA for the CDR3 is TGTGCCAGCAGTTCCATTTGGCGGGAGAGTTACAATGAGCAGTTCTTC.

The rearrangement links TRBV19 to TRBJ1-5; perhaps TRBD1 as D (5 bases). This CDR3 spans 13 amino acids. Germline CDR1 is LNHDA and CDR2 is SQIVND (reference sequence). The V end was cut by 6 bases, the J end by 6 bases, with 12 bases between. For the CDR3, the DNA is TGTGCCAGTAGACCAGGGAAAGGTCAGCCCCAGCATTTT. It encodes CASRPGKGQPQHF. The whole variable domain, filled in from reference TRBV19 and TRBJ1-5, reads DGGITQSPKYLFRKEGQNVTLSCEQNLNHDAMYWYRQDPGQGLRLIYYSQIVNDFQKGDIAEGYSVSREKKESFPLTVTSAQKNPTAFYLCASRPGKGQPQHFGDGTRLSIL.

The J gene is TRBJ2-7, the V gene TRBV6-5; 7 bases are shared with TRBD2. The V gene end was trimmed by 0 bases and the J gene end by 3 bases; junction bases not matched to a gene: 5. The V gene's germline CDR1 is MNHEY and CDR2 SVGAGI. The CDR3 spans 15 residues. The CDR3 loop reads CASSYSGGEGYEQYF. DNA of the CDR3: TGTGCCAGCAGTTACTCTGGGGGGGAAGGCTACGAGCAGTACTTC.

This sequence joins TRBV28 and TRBJ2-5; D is ambiguous. The CDR3 has 13 amino acids. Between the trimmed V and J ends, which lost 6 bases and 4 bases, there was a span of 12 bases. Germline V CDR1 and CDR2: MDHEN, SYDVKM. In nucleotides, the CDR3 is TGTGCCAGCAGCCTACCCATCATAGAGACCCAGTACTTC. Translation gives CASSLPIIETQYF.

This chain joins TRBV9 and TRBJ2-3, with TRBD2 matching 10 bases. Germline lookup yields CDR1 SGDLS and CDR2 YYNGEE. J gave up 4 bases and V 4 bases, and 21 bases lay outside the gene matches. This CDR3 has 20 residues. CDR3 protein: CASSSRDHGASGSWADTQYF. The CDR3 nucleotides are TGTGCCAGCAGCTCAAGGGATCACGGGGCTAGCGGGAGTTGGGCAGATACGCAGTATTTT. Full variable domain (missing parts from reference TRBV9 and TRBJ2-3): DSGVTQTPKHLITATGQRVTLRCSPRSGDLSVYWYQQSLDQGLQFLIQYYNGEERAKGNILERFSAQQFPDLHSELNLSSLELGDSALYFCASSSRDHGASGSWADTQYFGPGTRLTVL.